Presented here are 29 T cell receptor beta chains from one specimen sequenced in a study of radiation and T cells in renal cell carcinoma. Assay: immunoSEQ multiplex PCR; the TCRdb copy retains only in-frame clones and omits some. The sample holds about 140,000 clones, approximately 87% seen once. Time point noted: baseline pretreatment blood. Treatment here: 15 Gy SBRT to primary tumor, nephrectomy 4 weeks later. Here the sequenced sample was blood, taken from a patient whose treatment included radiotherapy and nephrectomy. Receptors were obtained from a woman aged 50 to 65 with renal cell carcinoma.

This chain links TRBV7-2 with TRBJ2-7; D might be TRBD2 (5 bases). The germline V gene encodes CDR1 SGHTA and CDR2 FQGNSA. The CDR3 totals 14 residues. V was cut by 3 bases and J by 5 bases, with 14 bases left in between. CDR3 sequence (DNA): TGTGCCAGCAGCTTTGCCCCCACGGGGAACGAGCAGTACTTC. This sequence encodes CASSFAPTGNEQYF.

The V and J genes are TRBV29-1 and TRBJ1-3; D not resolved. The CDR3 has 11 residues. The V end was cut by 3 bases, the J end by 3 bases, with 3 bases between. Germline assignment: CDR1 SQVTM and CDR2 ANQGSEA. The CDR3 nucleotides are TGCAGCGTTGACGGTGGAAACACCATATATTTT. Translation gives CSVDGGNTIYF.

The V gene is TRBV5-6, the J gene TRBJ1-5, with D possibly being TRBD1 (5 bases). The germline V gene encodes CDR1 SGHDT and CDR2 YYEEEE. CDR3 length equals 12 residues. V lost 4 bases and J 6 bases, leaving 8 bases between the germline ends. CDR3 loop: CASSQGGQPQHF. In nucleotides, the CDR3 is TGTGCCAGCAGCCAGGGAGGTCAGCCCCAGCATTTT. Full variable domain (outside the CDR3, taken from reference TRBV5-6 and TRBJ1-5): DAGVTQSPTHLIKTRGQQVTLRCSPKSGHDTVSWYQQALGQGPQFIFQYYEEEERQRGNFPDRFSGHQFPNYSSELNVNALLLGDSALYLCASSQGGQPQHFGDGTRLSIL.

The V call is TRBV29-1, the J call TRBJ1-2, with D unclear. Germline assignment: CDR1 SQVTM and CDR2 ANQGSEA. Trimming cost V 5 bases and J 5 bases, with 9 bases left between them. This CDR3 is built from 11 residues. The CDR3 sequence: CSVYINYGYTF. CDR3 DNA sequence: TGCAGCGTTTACATTAATTATGGCTACACCTTC. Based on the CDR3 plus reference TRBV29-1 and TRBJ1-2, the full variable domain is SAVISQKPSRDICQRGTSLTIQCQVDSQVTMMFWYRQQPGQSLTLIATANQGSEATYESGFVIDKFPISRPNLTFSTLTVSNMSPEDSSIYLCSVYINYGYTFGSGTRLTVV.

The rearrangement joins TRBV5-6 to TRBJ2-7, with TRBD1 matching 12 bases. V lost 3 bases, J lost 6 bases, and 7 bases stayed unmatched. The CDR3 spans 15 residues. Germline loops: CDR1 SGHDT, CDR2 YYEEEE. The CDR3 DNA reads as TGTGCCAGCAGCTACCGGGACAGGGGGCCCACCGAGCAGTACTTC. Residues: CASSYRDRGPTEQYF.

The rearrangement links TRBV6-1 to TRBJ1-1, with a weak D call TRBD1 (6 bases). Trimming cost V 11 bases and J 4 bases, with 17 bases left between them. CDR1 is MNHNS and CDR2 is SASEGT in the germline V gene. This CDR3 is 13 amino acids long. The CDR3 reads CAGLGGLSTEAFF. The CDR3 nucleotides read TGTGCCGGCCTCGGGGGCCTGAGCACTGAAGCTTTCTTT.

The count of this clone is one. The rearrangement joins TRBV15 to TRBJ2-3; D not certain. Trimming shortened V by 2 bases and J by 4 bases, and 10 bases separated the two germline ends. The CDR3 is 14 residues long. Germline V gives CDR1 LNHNV, CDR2 YYDKDF (reference sequence). CDR3 residues: CATSRLDGSDTQYF. The CDR3 DNA sequence: TGTGCCACCAGCAGACTGGACGGATCAGATACGCAGTATTTT. The entire variable domain, with the rest obtained from reference TRBV15 and TRBJ2-3, is as follows: DAMVIQNPRYQVTQFGKPVTLSCSQTLNHNVMYWYQQKSSQAPKLLFHYYDKDFNNEADTPDNFQSRRPNTSFCFLDIRSPGLGDTAMYLCATSRLDGSDTQYFGPGTRLTVL.

The chain uses TRBV5-6 and TRBJ2-7; D may correspond to TRBD1 or TRBD2 (6 bases each). Germline loops: CDR1 SGHDT, CDR2 YYEEEE. V was shortened by 2 bases and J by 6 bases, with 15 bases between the two germline ends. CDR3 length: 14 amino acids. The CDR3 loop reads CASSLRGAMAEQYF. CDR3 nucleotide sequence: TGTGCCAGCAGCTTAAGGGGGGCAATGGCCGAGCAGTACTTC. Full variable domain (outside the CDR3, taken from reference TRBV5-6 and TRBJ2-7): DAGVTQSPTHLIKTRGQQVTLRCSPKSGHDTVSWYQQALGQGPQFIFQYYEEEERQRGNFPDRFSGHQFPNYSSELNVNALLLGDSALYLCASSLRGAMAEQYFGPGTRLTVT.

CDR3 sequence: CASSLSGPPNTEAFF. The CDR3 region has the DNA TGTGCCAGCAGTTTATCCGGGCCTCCTAACACTGAAGCTTTCTTT. This chain links TRBV6-6 with TRBJ1-1; D unresolved. This CDR3 is 15 amino acids long. V dropped 4 bases and J dropped 2 bases, with 14 bases sitting between them. Germline loops: CDR1 MNHNY, CDR2 SVGAGI (reference sequence).

Comments on this clone: The identical CDR3 is also encoded by other nucleotide sequences in the sample. The CDR3 is CASSLDGSSYEQYF. CDR3 in DNA: TGTGCCAGCAGCTTAGACGGGAGCTCCTACGAGCAGTACTTC. The chain carries TRBV7-2 and TRBJ2-7; possible D gene TRBD2, 6 bases. V was pared by 1 base and J by 0 bases, with 7 bases between. Per the germline V gene, CDR1 is SGHTA and CDR2 is FQGNSA. This CDR3 comprises 14 residues. Using reference TRBV7-2 and TRBJ2-7 for the parts outside the CDR3, the full variable domain is GAGVSQSPSNKVTEKGKDVELRCDPISGHTALYWYRQSLGQGLEFLIYFQGNSAPDKSGLPSDRFSAERTGGSVSTLTIQRTQQEDSAVYLCASSLDGSSYEQYFGPGTRLTVT.

This clone was picked up a small number of times. The rearrangement uses TRBV21-1 and TRBJ1-2; the table's TRBD1 call for D was not verified on the DNA. TRBV21-1 is flagged as a pseudogene. The CDR3 contains 18 residues. The CDR3 nucleotides read TGTGCCAGCAGCAAAGCGAAGGTAGGGGGCGAGGGTAACTATGGCTACACCTTC. Amino acid sequence: CASSKAKVGGEGNYGYTF.

The rearrangement uses TRBV30 and TRBJ1-1; a possible D gene is TRBD1 (5 bases). The germline V and J ends were trimmed by 4 bases and 0 bases, with 9 bases remaining between them. The CDR3 has 13 amino acids. CDR1 GTSNPN and CDR2 SVGIG come from the germline V gene (reference sequence). CDR3 DNA: TGTGCCTGGAATCGGGGCCTGAACACTGAAGCTTTCTTT. Encoded protein: CAWNRGLNTEAFF.

A few counts support this clone. The chain carries TRBV9 and TRBJ2-7, with D possibly matching TRBD2 (5 bases). Looked up from germline, CDR1 is SGDLS and CDR2 is YYNGEE. The CDR3 is made up of 13 amino acids. The V and J ends lost 4 bases and 6 bases respectively, with 14 bases between them. CDR3 protein: CASSPRLSGEQYF. DNA for the CDR3: TGTGCCAGCAGCCCTCGGTTGAGCGGCGAGCAGTACTTC. Together with reference TRBV9 and TRBJ2-7, the CDR3 gives the full variable domain: DSGVTQTPKHLITATGQRVTLRCSPRSGDLSVYWYQQSLDQGLQFLIQYYNGEERAKGNILERFSAQQFPDLHSELNLSSLELGDSALYFCASSPRLSGEQYFGPGTRLTVT.

The chain uses TRBV6-5 and TRBJ1-1; TRBD1 might be the D (6 bases). Germline V gene sequence: CDR1 MNHEY, CDR2 SVGAGI. The CDR3 covers 15 residues. V was pared by 3 bases and J by 5 bases, with 16 bases between. In nucleotides, the CDR3 is TGTGCCAGCAGTTATGTCAGGGGCGGTAGGACTGAAGCTTTCTTT. It encodes CASSYVRGGRTEAFF.

This rearrangement joins TRBV4-3 to TRBJ2-3; D tentatively reads TRBD1 or TRBD2 (5 bases each). Trimming left V 1 base short and J 0 bases short, with 11 bases between. The CDR3 totals 16 residues. The germline V gene encodes CDR1 LGHNA and CDR2 YSLEER. CDR3 nucleotides: TGCGCCAGCAGCCAAGGGGGGAGCCGGAGCACAGATACGCAGTATTTT. Its protein product is CASSQGGSRSTDTQYF.

This rearrangement joins TRBV9 to TRBJ1-2; 7 bases are a match to TRBD1. CDR3 length equals 15 residues. J was trimmed by 3 bases and V by 0 bases; bases with no gene match: 5. Looked up from germline, CDR1 is SGDLS and CDR2 is YYNGEE. The CDR3 here is CASSVGETGYYGYTF. In DNA, the CDR3 is TGTGCCAGCAGCGTAGGGGAGACAGGGTACTATGGCTACACCTTC.

This rearrangement joins TRBV5-1 to TRBJ2-3; possible D gene TRBD2, 6 bases. Trimming shortened V by 1 base and J by 6 bases, and 12 bases separated the two germline ends. Germline V CDR1 and CDR2: SGHRS, YFSETQ. The length of the CDR3 is 14 residues. The CDR3 DNA reads as TGCGCCAGCAGCTTGAACCTAGCGTTGGATACGCAGTATTTT. This translates into CASSLNLALDTQYF.

V and J are TRBV19 and TRBJ1-1; D unresolved. Germline V lookup: CDR1 LNHDA, CDR2 SQIVND (reference sequence). Trimming cost V 8 bases and J 4 bases, with 14 bases left between them. The CDR3 has 13 amino acids. The CDR3 loop reads CASSDTRSTEAFF. CDR3 in DNA: TGTGCCAGTTCCGACACCCGGAGCACTGAAGCTTTCTTT.

The chain links TRBV19 to TRBJ1-5, with D hard to call. The V gene lost 0 bases and the J gene lost 2 bases, with 11 bases spanning the gap. Germline assignment: CDR1 LNHDA and CDR2 SQIVND (reference sequence). The CDR3 contains 16 residues. CDR3 sequence reads: CASSIDMRQGNQPQHF. DNA of the CDR3: TGTGCCAGTAGTATAGACATGAGGCAGGGCAATCAGCCCCAGCATTTT.

The V and J genes are TRBV10-3 and TRBJ1-5; D possibly corresponds to TRBD1 (5 bases). CDR1 and CDR2 (germline): ENHRY, SYGVKD. There are 14 residues in the CDR3. The ends were cut back, 2 bases at V and 5 bases at J, with 10 bases in the middle. The CDR3 spells CAISEGGKDQPQHF. The CDR3 nucleotides are TGTGCCATCAGTGAGGGGGGAAAGGATCAGCCCCAGCATTTT.

The CDR3 sequence is CASSLDRADTGELFF. DNA of the CDR3: TGCGCCAGCAGCTTGGACAGGGCGGACACCGGGGAGCTGTTTTTT. The V and J genes are TRBV5-1 and TRBJ2-2; possible D gene TRBD1, 6 bases. The length of the CDR3 is 15 residues. Germline-derived CDR1 and CDR2 are SGHRS and YFSETQ. Trimming removed 0 bases at V and 3 bases at J, with 9 bases between. Using reference TRBV5-1 and TRBJ2-2 for the parts outside the CDR3, the full variable domain is KAGVTQTPRYLIKTRGQQVTLSCSPISGHRSVSWYQQTPGQGLQFLFEYFSETQRNKGNFPGRFSGRQFSNSRSEMNVSTLELGDSALYLCASSLDRADTGELFFGEGSRLTVL.

V gene TRBV7-2 combines with J gene TRBJ2-5; 7 bases match TRBD1. With V trimmed by 4 bases and J by 6 bases, 5 bases remained unmatched. The CDR3 extends over 13 amino acids. CDR1 SGHTA and CDR2 FQGNSA come from the germline V gene. The chain's CDR3 is CASSSNRGQTQYF. CDR3 nucleotide sequence: TGTGCCAGCAGCTCCAACAGGGGACAGACCCAGTACTTC.

The chain joins TRBV19 to TRBJ1-5; no reliable D call. Germline loops: CDR1 LNHDA, CDR2 SQIVND (reference sequence). The V and J ends lost 10 bases and 7 bases respectively, with 17 bases between them. CDR3 length: 13 amino acids. CDR3 in DNA: TGTGCCACGTGTCAGTCCGCGCGACAGCCCCAGCATTTT. Protein: CATCQSARQPQHF.

The chain employs TRBV5-1 and TRBJ2-3; TRBD1 aligns across 8 bases. This CDR3 spans 15 amino acids. After removal of 3 bases from V and 0 bases from J, the junction contained 3 bases not matched to a gene. Germline V lookup: CDR1 SGHRS, CDR2 YFSETQ. The CDR3 region has the DNA TGCGCCAGCAGCTCCCAGGGGGCTAGCACAGATACGCAGTATTTT. This translates into CASSSQGASTDTQYF.

The V and J genes are TRBV4-1 and TRBJ1-5; TRBD1 aligns across 8 bases. This CDR3 contains 16 residues. With 3 bases clipped from V and 2 bases from J, the junction kept 6 bases outside the gene matches. Germline loops: CDR1 MGHRA, CDR2 YSYEKL. The CDR3 DNA follows: TGCGCCAGCAGCCACGGCAGGGGGCGCGGCAATCAGCCCCAGCATTTT. This codes for CASSHGRGRGNQPQHF.

CDR3 bases: TGCGCCAGCAGCCGTGAAGACGGCACAGATACGCAGTATTTT. Its translation: CASSREDGTDTQYF. The chain joins TRBV5-1 to TRBJ2-3; no definite D call. Looked up from germline, CDR1 is SGHRS and CDR2 is YFSETQ. The CDR3 has 14 amino acids. The germline V and J ends were trimmed by 4 bases and 1 base, with 10 bases remaining between them.

The V and J genes are TRBV5-1 and TRBJ1-3; no definite D call. The CDR3 runs to 16 residues. The ends were cut back, 1 base at V and 0 bases at J, with 11 bases in the middle. The germline CDR1 and CDR2 sequences are SGHRS and YFSETQ. This CDR3 is CASSLIPDNSGNTIYF. CDR3 in DNA: TGCGCCAGCAGCTTGATCCCAGACAACTCTGGAAACACCATATATTTT.

The chain has TRBV14 and TRBJ2-5; 7 bases map to TRBD2. Germline V gene sequence: CDR1 SGHDN, CDR2 FVKESK. This CDR3 comprises 15 residues. With V trimmed by 6 bases and J by 0 bases, 7 bases remained unmatched. The CDR3 sequence: CASRRAGTHQETQYF. CDR3 nucleotide sequence: TGTGCCAGCAGGCGAGCGGGGACCCACCAAGAGACCCAGTACTTC.

V and J are TRBV9 and TRBJ2-6, with TRBD1 matching 7 bases. Germline V gene data show CDR1 as SGDLS and CDR2 as YYNGEE. The V gene end was trimmed by 0 bases and the J gene end by 2 bases; junction bases not matched to a gene: 5. The CDR3 is made up of 17 amino acids. In DNA form, the CDR3 reads TGTGCCAGCAGCGTAGTCTTAAGGGGGCCTGGGGCCAACGTCCTGACTTTC. Protein sequence: CASSVVLRGPGANVLTF.